These 31 T cell receptor beta chains were all obtained from the same sample, sequenced in a study of T cell repertoires in cytomegalovirus infection. These receptors have no identified antigens. From the reads, TCRdb called clonotypes with MiXCR, one entry per CDR3 protein. The data contain 650,000 to 900,000 distinct CDR3 sequences, approximately 30% of them singletons. Specimen: cultured CD8+ T cells from PBMCs, collected from culture after CMV antigen stimulation. These receptors all come from a human donor in good health (CMV status not recorded). Some clones in this sample may be carry-over from other donors' samples.

This clonotype was counted between two and nine times. V and J are TRBV7-2 and TRBJ2-2; no clear D gene. Germline assignment: CDR1 SGHTA and CDR2 FQGNSA. The CDR3 has 11 amino acids. Trimming took 8 bases from V and 4 from J, leaving 5 bases between them. CDR3 DNA sequence: TGTGCCAGCGAAATCACCGGGGAGCTGTTTTTT. It is translated as CASEITGELFF.

The chain has TRBV6-2 or TRBV6-3 and TRBJ2-5; the match to TRBD1 covers 8 bases. Germline CDR1 MNHEY, CDR2 SVGEGT. V lost 4 bases, J lost 4 bases, and 8 bases stayed unmatched. This CDR3 is 15 amino acids long. The CDR3 DNA reads as TGTGCCAGCAGTTTGGGGACAGGAGTTACAGAGACCCAGTACTTC. Protein product: CASSLGTGVTETQYF.

The chain employs TRBV20-1 and TRBJ1-1, with 11 bases aligning to TRBD1. Per the germline V gene, CDR1 is DFQATT and CDR2 is SNEGSKA (reference sequence). The J segment lost 5 bases and the V segment lost 7 bases, leaving 9 bases of the junction unmatched. CDR3 length: 14 residues. The CDR3 reads CSVDPGQGVTEAFF. For the CDR3, the DNA is TGCAGTGTGGATCCGGGACAGGGGGTAACTGAAGCTTTCTTT.

This clonotype was detected only a few times. The chain recombines TRBV7-9 with TRBJ2-7, with 9 positions matching TRBD2. Germline CDR1 and CDR2: SEHNR and FQNEAQ (reference sequence). The CDR3 runs to 16 residues. J lost 4 bases, V lost 5 bases, and 12 bases had no gene match. CDR3 region: CASSTEVLAGRYEQYF. CDR3 DNA: TGTGCCAGCAGCACGGAGGTTCTAGCGGGGAGGTACGAGCAGTACTTC.

Ten or more counts support this clonotype. This chain uses TRBV9 with TRBJ2-5; no reliable D call. The germline V and J ends were trimmed by 5 bases and 2 bases, with 13 bases remaining between them. CDR3 length: 14 residues. Germline CDR1 reads SGDLS; CDR2 reads YYNGEE. CDR3 sequence: CASSPGEIQETQYF. Here the CDR3 DNA reads TGTGCCAGCAGTCCTGGGGAAATACAAGAGACCCAGTACTTC.

The sample holds many counts of this clonotype. The CDR3, as DNA: TGTGCCAGCACCTTTGCGCCCTACAATGAGCAGTTCTTC. It translates to CASTFAPYNEQFF. The V gene is TRBV7-2, the J gene TRBJ2-1; D gene ambiguous. This CDR3 has 13 residues. V was cut by 7 bases and J by 2 bases, with 9 bases left in between. Germline V gene sequence: CDR1 SGHTA, CDR2 FQGNSA. Full variable domain (missing parts from reference TRBV7-2 and TRBJ2-1): GAGVSQSPSNKVTEKGKDVELRCDPISGHTALYWYRQSLGQGLEFLIYFQGNSAPDKSGLPSDRFSAERTGGSVSTLTIQRTQQEDSAVYLCASTFAPYNEQFFGPGTRLTVL.

This clonotype was recorded at least ten times. The chain recombines TRBV7-2 with TRBJ2-5; D possibly corresponds to TRBD1 (6 bases). CDR3 length: 16 amino acids. CDR1 SGHTA and CDR2 FQGNSA come from the germline V gene. Trimming took 0 bases from V and 3 from J, leaving 14 bases between them. Here the CDR3 reads CASSLAVTGLEETQYF. DNA of the CDR3: TGTGCCAGCAGCTTAGCGGTAACAGGGCTAGAAGAGACCCAGTACTTC.

A single count supports this clonotype. J is TRBJ2-2 and V is TRBV18; TRBD1 or TRBD2 may be the D gene (5 bases each). Trimming stripped 8 bases from V and 0 bases from J, with 10 bases between. Germline-derived CDR1 and CDR2 are KGHSH and LQKENI. The CDR3 runs 14 residues. CDR3 protein: CASPGRSNTGELFF. CDR3 in DNA: TGTGCCAGCCCGGGACGGTCGAACACCGGGGAGCTGTTTTTT.

This clonotype was seen a handful of times. The chain couples TRBV19 to TRBJ1-5; maybe TRBD1 (5 bases). The CDR3 runs to 14 residues. The ends were cut back, 9 bases at V and 4 bases at J, with 16 bases in the middle. CDR1 and CDR2 (germline): LNHDA, SQIVND (reference sequence). Written as DNA, the CDR3 is TGTGCCAGAAGAAGGGACGGACAAAATCAGCCCCAGCATTTT. Residues: CARRRDGQNQPQHF. Using reference TRBV19 and TRBJ1-5 for the parts outside the CDR3, the full variable domain is DGGITQSPKYLFRKEGQNVTLSCEQNLNHDAMYWYRQDPGQGLRLIYYSQIVNDFQKGDIAEGYSVSREKKESFPLTVTSAQKNPTAFYLCARRRDGQNQPQHFGDGTRLSIL.

The genes are TRBV19 and TRBJ1-5; D gene unclear. V was pared by 3 bases and J by 4 bases, with 10 bases between. The length of the CDR3 is 14 residues. Germline assignment: CDR1 LNHDA and CDR2 SQIVND (reference sequence). The CDR3 protein is CASSIGDFNQPQHF. As DNA, the CDR3 is TGTGCCAGTAGTATTGGCGACTTTAATCAGCCCCAGCATTTT.

The genes are TRBV27 and TRBJ2-5, with D perhaps matching TRBD1 or TRBD2 (6 bases each). Trimming pared 6 bases from V and 1 base from J, leaving 12 bases between. The CDR3 is 14 amino acids. CDR1 and CDR2 from the germline V gene are MNHEY and SMNVEV (reference sequence). The DNA of the CDR3 is TGTGCCAGCAGACCCGAGGGGGGCCAAGAGACCCAGTACTTC. It yields the protein CASRPEGGQETQYF.

This clonotype has a handful of counts. This rearrangement joins TRBV19 to TRBJ2-7, with D perhaps matching TRBD1 or TRBD2 (5 bases each). The CDR3 has 16 residues. The ends were cut back, 6 bases at V and 0 bases at J, with 18 bases in the middle. Germline lookup yields CDR1 LNHDA and CDR2 SQIVND (reference sequence). The CDR3 loop reads CASRFSLRGPSYEQYF. CDR3 coding DNA: TGTGCCAGTAGATTCTCTTTAAGGGGACCCTCCTACGAGCAGTACTTC.

CDR3 protein: CASSFTIYNEGFF. CDR3 in DNA: TGTGCCAGCAGCTTTACTATTTACAATGAAGGGTTCTTC. The chain combines TRBV7-9 with TRBJ2-1; D gene ambiguous. The germline gives CDR1 SEHNR, CDR2 FQNEAQ (reference sequence). V shed 3 bases and J shed 15 bases, with 18 bases lying between them. The CDR3 loop spans 13 amino acids.

CDR3 DNA sequence: TGTGCCAGCAGTTTAGCCAGGACGAATTCACCCCTCCACTTT. This translates into CASSLARTNSPLHF. This sequence joins TRBV28 and TRBJ1-6; D remains unclear. This CDR3 has 14 residues. CDR1 and CDR2 (germline): MDHEN, SYDVKM. Trimming stripped 2 bases from V and 7 bases from J, with 9 bases between.

The chain carries TRBV5-5 and TRBJ1-2; tentative D call: TRBD1 (6 bases). The germline V gene has CDR1 SGHKS and CDR2 YYEKEE (reference sequence). V lost 0 bases, J lost 2 bases, and 14 bases lay in between. CDR3 length: 16 amino acids. In DNA, the CDR3 is TGTGCCAGCAGCTTGGCCCGGCGGCAGGGGAACTATGGCTACACCTTC. Its translation is CASSLARRQGNYGYTF.

V gene TRBV19 combines with J gene TRBJ2-2; maybe TRBD1 (5 bases). The length of the CDR3 is 11 residues. V lost 7 bases to trimming and J lost 8 bases, with 8 bases between them. Per germline, CDR1 LNHDA and CDR2 SQIVND (reference sequence). As DNA, the CDR3 is TGTGCCAGTACCCAGGGAGGGGAGCTGTTTTTT. It translates to CASTQGGELFF.

This clonotype was detected only once. The chain combines TRBV6-5 with TRBJ2-1; TRBD2 agrees at 11 bases. CDR1 is MNHEY and CDR2 is SVGAGI in the germline V gene. The V and J ends lost 6 bases and 7 bases, in that order; junction bases with no gene match: 14. This CDR3 has 17 amino acids. For the CDR3, the DNA is TGTGCCAGCAGCCAAGAACCAAGACTAGCGGGGATGAATGAGCAGTTCTTC. Translation gives CASSQEPRLAGMNEQFF.

This clonotype was found a few times. The J gene is TRBJ2-7, the V gene TRBV5-5; no clear D. V was cut by 5 bases and J by 2 bases, with 11 bases left in between. The CDR3 totals 13 residues. Germline V gene sequence: CDR1 SGHKS, CDR2 YYEKEE (reference sequence). The CDR3 loop is CASSYGHPYEQYF. For the CDR3, the DNA is TGTGCCAGCAGTTATGGGCACCCCTACGAGCAGTACTTC.

This clonotype has more than one count but fewer than ten. The rearrangement uses TRBV12-3 or TRBV12-4 and TRBJ1-2; D is unresolved. V lost 2 bases and J lost 7, with 20 bases in between. The CDR3 sequence is 16 residues long. CDR3 in DNA: TGTGCCAGCAGTTTAACGGGGATTCCTTCCCTAGGTGGCTACACCTTC. It is translated as CASSLTGIPSLGGYTF.

The chain combines TRBV19 with TRBJ2-3, with TRBD2 identical over 9 bases. Germline-derived CDR1 and CDR2 are LNHDA and SQIVND (reference sequence). V was clipped by 6 bases and J by 2 bases; unmatched bases: 18. This CDR3 comprises 19 residues. In DNA form, the CDR3 reads TGTGCCAGTAGCCTAGACTATGGCGGGGGGGCGTCCTTCACAGATACGCAGTATTTT. Translated, it gives CASSLDYGGGASFTDTQYF.

This clonotype was seen a handful of times. J is TRBJ1-1 and V is TRBV12-3 or TRBV12-4; possible D gene TRBD1, 5 bases. This CDR3 has 14 amino acids. V gave up 5 bases and J gave up 5 bases, with 15 bases separating them. The CDR3 region has the DNA TGTGCCAGCAGTCCCGAAGGGGCTGAGACTGAAGCTTTCTTT. This translates into CASSPEGAETEAFF.

The genes are TRBV5-5 and TRBJ1-1; D is ambiguous. The CDR3 has 15 residues. From germline, CDR1 is SGHKS and CDR2 YYEKEE (reference sequence). V was trimmed by 0 bases and J by 8 bases, leaving 17 bases between them. The CDR3 sequence is CASSLDLGLGREAFF. DNA for the CDR3: TGTGCCAGCAGCTTGGACCTGGGTTTGGGGAGGGAAGCTTTCTTT.

The chain is built from TRBV9 and TRBJ2-1, with 12 bases fitting TRBD1. CDR3 length: 15 residues. Germline CDR1 SGDLS, CDR2 YYNGEE. V trimming: 4 bases; J trimming: 8 bases; junction bases outside the gene matches: 7. DNA of the CDR3: TGTGCCAGCAGCCCACGGGACAGGGGGCACTATGAGCAGTTCTTC. It encodes CASSPRDRGHYEQFF.

This rearrangement joins TRBV2 to TRBJ2-5; D is ambiguous. V was pared by 8 bases and J by 3 bases, with 10 bases between. Looked up from germline, CDR1 is SNHLY and CDR2 is FYNNEI. The CDR3 length is 12 residues. CDR3 amino acids: CASVTEEETQYF. In DNA form, the CDR3 reads TGTGCCAGCGTCACAGAAGAAGAGACCCAGTACTTC.

This clonotype was observed at least ten times. The DNA is omitted, as the CDR3 cannot be located on it reliably, and the CDR3 follows TCRdb's listing. The chain couples TRBV7-8 to TRBJ2-2. Including both end residues, the CDR3 is 12 amino acids long. Germline lookup yields CDR1 SGHVS and CDR2 FQNEAQ. CDR3 amino acids: CASSFGNGELFF.

The table lists this clonotype with a few counts. The genes are TRBV4-1 and TRBJ1-1; D may be TRBD1 (6 bases). V lost 0 bases to trimming and J lost 4 bases, with 15 bases between them. Germline CDR1 reads MGHRA; CDR2 reads YSYEKL. The CDR3 is 16 amino acids. CDR3 DNA sequence: TGCGCCAGCAGCCAAGACCACCTCCAGGGGAGCACTGAAGCTTTCTTT. Translated, it gives CASSQDHLQGSTEAFF.

This clonotype was counted between two and nine times. This chain links TRBV7-8 with TRBJ2-7; D unclear. CDR1 and CDR2 from the germline V gene are SGHVS and FQNEAQ. This CDR3 has 13 residues. V was cut by 5 bases and J by 2 bases, with 10 bases left in between. The DNA for the CDR3 is TGTGCCAGCAGCCTCAGAAGTGCCTACGAGCAGTACGTC. It is translated as CASSLRSAYEQYV.

This clonotype is a singleton in its sample. The V and J genes are TRBV9 and TRBJ2-3; 8 nucleotides agree with TRBD2. The CDR3 consists of 16 residues. Looked up from germline, CDR1 is SGDLS and CDR2 is YYNGEE. Unmatched junction bases numbered 13, after V lost 4 bases and J lost 6 bases. The DNA of the CDR3 is TGTGCCAGCAGCCCCCGGGCGGGGGGCGCGAGGGATACGCAGTATTTT. Its protein product is CASSPRAGGARDTQYF.

The sample holds many counts of this clonotype. For the CDR3, the DNA is TGTGCCAGCAGTGAAGAAGGGACAGGCCTCTACGAGCAGTACTTC. It encodes CASSEEGTGLYEQYF. The V and J genes are TRBV6-1 and TRBJ2-7; 8 bases match TRBD1. CDR3 length: 15 residues. Germline V gene sequence: CDR1 MNHNS, CDR2 SASEGT. Trimming removed 1 base from V and 3 bases from J; junction bases left unmatched: 5.

This sequence joins TRBV7-9 and TRBJ2-3; perhaps TRBD1 as D (5 bases). The germline V and J ends were trimmed by 1 base and 6 bases, with 11 bases remaining between them. The CDR3 length is 14 residues. Germline-derived CDR1 and CDR2 are SEHNR and FQNEAQ (reference sequence). CDR3 sequence (DNA): TGTGCCAGCAGCTTAGTAGTATACAGGGATACGCAGTATTTT. Its translation: CASSLVVYRDTQYF. The entire variable domain, with the rest obtained from reference TRBV7-9 and TRBJ2-3, is as follows: DTGVSQNPRHKITKRGQNVTFRCDPISEHNRLYWYRQTLGQGPEFLTYFQNEAQLEKSRLLSDRFSAERPKGSFSTLEIQRTEQGDSAMYLCASSLVVYRDTQYFGPGTRLTVL.

This clonotype was found many times. V gene TRBV12-3 or TRBV12-4 combines with J gene TRBJ2-5; D is perhaps TRBD2 (5 bases). CDR3 size: 12 residues. With 6 bases removed from V and 5 bases from J, the gap between germline ends came to 10 bases. The CDR3 loop is CASSTGWETQYF. CDR3 nucleotides: TGTGCCAGCAGCACGGGATGGGAGACCCAGTACTTC.